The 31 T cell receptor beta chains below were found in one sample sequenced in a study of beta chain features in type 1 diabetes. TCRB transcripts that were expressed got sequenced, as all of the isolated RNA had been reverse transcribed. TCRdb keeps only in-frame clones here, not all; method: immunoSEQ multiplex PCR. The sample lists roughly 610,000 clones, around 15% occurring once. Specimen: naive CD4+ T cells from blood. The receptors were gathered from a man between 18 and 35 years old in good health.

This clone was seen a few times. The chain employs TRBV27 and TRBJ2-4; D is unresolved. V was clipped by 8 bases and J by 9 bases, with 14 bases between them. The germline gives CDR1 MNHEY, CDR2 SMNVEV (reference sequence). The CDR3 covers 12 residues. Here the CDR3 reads CASPFAIGIQYF. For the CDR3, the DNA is TGTGCCAGCCCTTTTGCGATTGGCATTCAGTACTTC.

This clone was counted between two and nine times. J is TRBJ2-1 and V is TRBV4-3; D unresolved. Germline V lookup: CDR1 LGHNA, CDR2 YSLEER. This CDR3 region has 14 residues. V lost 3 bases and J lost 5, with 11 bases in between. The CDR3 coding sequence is TGCGCCAGCAGCCAGGCCGGACGGCACAATGAGCAGTTCTTC. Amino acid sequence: CASSQAGRHNEQFF.

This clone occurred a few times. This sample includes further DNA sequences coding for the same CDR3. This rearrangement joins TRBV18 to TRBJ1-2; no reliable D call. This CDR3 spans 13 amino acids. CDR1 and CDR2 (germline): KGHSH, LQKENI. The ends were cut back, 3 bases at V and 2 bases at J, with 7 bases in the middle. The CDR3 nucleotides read TGTGCCAGCTCACCGGACGGAAACTATGGCTACACCTTC. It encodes CASSPDGNYGYTF.

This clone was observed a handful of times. Written as DNA, the CDR3 is TGTGCCATCAGGCAGGGTTCGGGGAACACTGAAGCTTTCTTT. This gives the protein CAIRQGSGNTEAFF. The chain uses TRBV10-3 and TRBJ1-1; the D gene is possibly TRBD1 (5 bases). CDR1 is ENHRY and CDR2 is SYGVKD in the germline V gene. The CDR3 is made up of 14 amino acids. The ends were cut back, 6 bases at V and 1 base at J, with 12 bases in the middle.

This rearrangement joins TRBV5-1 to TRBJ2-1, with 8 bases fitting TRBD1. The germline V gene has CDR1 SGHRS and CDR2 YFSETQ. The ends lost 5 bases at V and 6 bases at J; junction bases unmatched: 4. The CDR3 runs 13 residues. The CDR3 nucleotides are TGCGCCAGCAGTGCCGGGACAGGCAATGAGCAGTTCTTC. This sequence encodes CASSAGTGNEQFF.

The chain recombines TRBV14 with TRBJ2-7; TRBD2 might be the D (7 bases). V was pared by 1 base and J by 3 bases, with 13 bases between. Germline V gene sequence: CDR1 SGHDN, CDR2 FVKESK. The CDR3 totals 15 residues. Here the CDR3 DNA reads TGTGCCAGCAGCCAAGTAGGGGGAGGGAACTACGAGCAGTACTTC. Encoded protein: CASSQVGGGNYEQYF.

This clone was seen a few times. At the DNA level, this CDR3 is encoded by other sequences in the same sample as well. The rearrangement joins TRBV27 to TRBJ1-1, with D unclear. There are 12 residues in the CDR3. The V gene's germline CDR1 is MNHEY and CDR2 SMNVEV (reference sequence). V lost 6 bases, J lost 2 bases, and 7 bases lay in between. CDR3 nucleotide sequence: TGTGCCAGCAGGAGACTTAACACTGAAGCTTTCTTT. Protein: CASRRLNTEAFF.

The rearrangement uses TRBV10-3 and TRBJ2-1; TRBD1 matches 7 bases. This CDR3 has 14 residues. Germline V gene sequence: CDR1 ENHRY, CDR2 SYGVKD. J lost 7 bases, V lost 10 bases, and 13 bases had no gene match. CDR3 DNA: TGTGCCACCCGCCGGGACAGCCAATTTAATGAGCAGTTCTTC. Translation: CATRRDSQFNEQFF.

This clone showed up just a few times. The CDR3 is CASSFRREQYF. CDR3 coding DNA: TGTGCCAGCAGTTTCAGGAGGGAGCAGTACTTC. The V call is TRBV27, the J call TRBJ2-7; possible D gene TRBD2, 5 bases. The CDR3 is made up of 11 amino acids. CDR1 MNHEY and CDR2 SMNVEV come from the germline V gene (reference sequence). Trimming removed 3 bases at V and 7 bases at J, with 7 bases between.

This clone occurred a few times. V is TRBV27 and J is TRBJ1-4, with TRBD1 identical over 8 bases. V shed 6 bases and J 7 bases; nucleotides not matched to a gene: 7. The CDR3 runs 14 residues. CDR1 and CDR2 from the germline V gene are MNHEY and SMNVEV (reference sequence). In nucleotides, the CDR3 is TGTGCCAGCAGACTGACAGGGGTCGGTGAAAAACTGTTTTTT. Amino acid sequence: CASRLTGVGEKLFF.

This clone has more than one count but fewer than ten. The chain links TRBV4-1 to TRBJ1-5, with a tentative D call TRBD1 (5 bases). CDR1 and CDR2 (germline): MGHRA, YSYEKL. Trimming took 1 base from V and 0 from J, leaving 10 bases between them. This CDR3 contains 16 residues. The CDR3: CASSQGLQVSNQPQHF. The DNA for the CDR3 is TGCGCCAGCAGCCAAGGTTTACAGGTTAGCAATCAGCCCCAGCATTTT.

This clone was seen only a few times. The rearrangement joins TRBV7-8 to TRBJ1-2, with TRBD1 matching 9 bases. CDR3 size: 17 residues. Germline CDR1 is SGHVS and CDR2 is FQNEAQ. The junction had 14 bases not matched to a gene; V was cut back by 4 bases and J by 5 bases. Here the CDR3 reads CASSSSRTGDSGYGYTF. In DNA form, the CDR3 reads TGTGCCAGCAGCTCCTCTAGGACAGGGGACAGTGGGTATGGCTACACCTTC.

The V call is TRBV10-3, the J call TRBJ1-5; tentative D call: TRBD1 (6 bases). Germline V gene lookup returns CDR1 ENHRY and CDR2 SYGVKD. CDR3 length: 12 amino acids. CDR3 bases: TGTGCATCTTCACAGGGTAGTCAGCCCCAGCATTTT. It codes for CASSQGSQPQHF.

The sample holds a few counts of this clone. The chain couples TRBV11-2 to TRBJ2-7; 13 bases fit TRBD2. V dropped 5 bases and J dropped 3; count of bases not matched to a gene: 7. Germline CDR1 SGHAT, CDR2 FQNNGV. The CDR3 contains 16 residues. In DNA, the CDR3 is TGTGCCAGCAGCCCAGGACTAGCGGGGGACCTCTACGAGCAGTACTTC. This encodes CASSPGLAGDLYEQYF.

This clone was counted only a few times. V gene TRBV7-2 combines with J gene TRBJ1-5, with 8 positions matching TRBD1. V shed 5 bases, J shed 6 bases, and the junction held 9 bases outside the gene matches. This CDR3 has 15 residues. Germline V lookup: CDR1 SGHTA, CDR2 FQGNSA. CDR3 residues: CASSPWTGFGQPQHF. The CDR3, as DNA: TGTGCCAGCAGCCCCTGGACAGGGTTTGGTCAGCCCCAGCATTTT.

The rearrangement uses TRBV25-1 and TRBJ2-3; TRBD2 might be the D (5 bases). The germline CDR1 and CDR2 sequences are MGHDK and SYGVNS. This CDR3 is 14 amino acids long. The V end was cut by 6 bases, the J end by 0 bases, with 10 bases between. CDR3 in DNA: TGTGCCAGCAGCGGCGGGCGGAGCACAGATACGCAGTATTTT. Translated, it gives CASSGGRSTDTQYF.

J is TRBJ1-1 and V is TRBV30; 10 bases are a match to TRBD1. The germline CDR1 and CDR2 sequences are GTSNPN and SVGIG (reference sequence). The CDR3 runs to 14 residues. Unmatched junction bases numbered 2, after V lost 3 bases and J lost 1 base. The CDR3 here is CAWRGQGKNTEAFF. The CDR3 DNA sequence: TGTGCCTGGAGGGGACAGGGGAAGAACACTGAAGCTTTCTTT. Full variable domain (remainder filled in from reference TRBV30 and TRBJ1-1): SQTIHQWPATLVQPVGSPLSLECTVEGTSNPNLYWYRQAAGRGLQLLFYSVGIGQISSEVPQNLSASRPQDRQFILSSKKLLLSDSGFYLCAWRGQGKNTEAFFGQGTRLTVV.

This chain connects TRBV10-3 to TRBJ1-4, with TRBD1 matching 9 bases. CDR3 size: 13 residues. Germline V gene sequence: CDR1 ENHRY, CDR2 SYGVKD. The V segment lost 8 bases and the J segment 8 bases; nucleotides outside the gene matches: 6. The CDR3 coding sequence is TGTGCCATCGGGGACAGGGACGGCGAAAAACTGTTTTTT. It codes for CAIGDRDGEKLFF.

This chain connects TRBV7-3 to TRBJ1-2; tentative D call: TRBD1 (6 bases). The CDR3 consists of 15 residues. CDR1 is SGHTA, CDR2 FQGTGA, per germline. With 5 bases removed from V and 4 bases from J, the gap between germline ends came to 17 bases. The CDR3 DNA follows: TGTGCCAGCAGCCAAACAGGGTCCGGGCCCTATGGCTACACCTTC. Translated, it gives CASSQTGSGPYGYTF.

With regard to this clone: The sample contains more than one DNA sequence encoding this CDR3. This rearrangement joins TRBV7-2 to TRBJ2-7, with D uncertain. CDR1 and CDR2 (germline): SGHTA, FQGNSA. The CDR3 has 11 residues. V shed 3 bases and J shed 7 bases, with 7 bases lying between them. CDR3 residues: CASSFRLEQYF. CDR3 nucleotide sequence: TGTGCCAGCAGCTTTCGGCTTGAGCAGTACTTC.

This chain's CDR3 is CAISGLPRGNQPQHF. In DNA, the CDR3 is TGTGCCATCAGTGGACTACCAAGAGGCAATCAGCCCCAGCATTTT. The V gene is TRBV10-3, the J gene TRBJ1-5; unclear D gene. The germline CDR1 and CDR2 sequences are ENHRY and SYGVKD. This CDR3 spans 15 amino acids. Trimming removed 4 bases at V and 2 bases at J, with 12 bases between.

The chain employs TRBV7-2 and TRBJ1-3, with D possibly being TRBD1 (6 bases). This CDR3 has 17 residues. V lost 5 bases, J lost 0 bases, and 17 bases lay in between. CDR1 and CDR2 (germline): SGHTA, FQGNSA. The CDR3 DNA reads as TGTGCCAGCAGCCCGGGGGGGCGAACTTACTCTGGAAACACCATATATTTT. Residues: CASSPGGRTYSGNTIYF.

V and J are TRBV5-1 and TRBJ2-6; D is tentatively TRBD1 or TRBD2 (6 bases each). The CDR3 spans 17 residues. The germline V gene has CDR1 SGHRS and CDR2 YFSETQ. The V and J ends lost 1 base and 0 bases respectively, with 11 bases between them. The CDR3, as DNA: TGCGCCAGCAGCTTGCGGGGGCGGAGCTCTGGGGCCAACGTCCTGACTTTC. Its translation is CASSLRGRSSGANVLTF.

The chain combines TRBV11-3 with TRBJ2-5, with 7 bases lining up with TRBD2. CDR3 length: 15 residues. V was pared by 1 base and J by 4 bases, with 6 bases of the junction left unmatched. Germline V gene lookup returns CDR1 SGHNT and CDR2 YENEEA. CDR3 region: CASSLGGTTGETQYF. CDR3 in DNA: TGTGCCAGCAGCTTAGGAGGGACTACCGGAGAGACCCAGTACTTC.

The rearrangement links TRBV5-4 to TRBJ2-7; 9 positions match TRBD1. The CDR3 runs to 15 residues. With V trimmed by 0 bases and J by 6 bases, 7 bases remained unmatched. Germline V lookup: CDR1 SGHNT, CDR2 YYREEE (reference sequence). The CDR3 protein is CASSLALGQGTEQYF. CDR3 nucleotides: TGTGCCAGCAGCTTGGCATTGGGACAGGGTACCGAGCAGTACTTC.

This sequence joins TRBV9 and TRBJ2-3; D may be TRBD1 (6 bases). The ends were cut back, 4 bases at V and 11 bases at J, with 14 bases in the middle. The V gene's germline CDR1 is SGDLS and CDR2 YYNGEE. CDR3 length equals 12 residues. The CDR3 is CASSSRGTKQYF. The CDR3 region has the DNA TGTGCCAGCAGCTCCCGTGGGACAAAGCAGTATTTT.

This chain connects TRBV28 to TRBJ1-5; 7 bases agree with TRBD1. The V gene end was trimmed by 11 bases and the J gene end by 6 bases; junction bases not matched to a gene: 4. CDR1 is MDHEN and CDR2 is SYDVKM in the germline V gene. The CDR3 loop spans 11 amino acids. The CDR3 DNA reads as TGTGCCGCAGGGGGGATTCAGCCCCAGCATTTT. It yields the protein CAAGGIQPQHF.

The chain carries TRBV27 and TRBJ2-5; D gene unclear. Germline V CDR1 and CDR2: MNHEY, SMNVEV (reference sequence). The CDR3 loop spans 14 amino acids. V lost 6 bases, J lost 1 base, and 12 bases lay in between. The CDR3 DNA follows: TGTGCCAGCAGCTCCTCCCCAGCCCAAGAGACCCAGTACTTC. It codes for CASSSSPAQETQYF.

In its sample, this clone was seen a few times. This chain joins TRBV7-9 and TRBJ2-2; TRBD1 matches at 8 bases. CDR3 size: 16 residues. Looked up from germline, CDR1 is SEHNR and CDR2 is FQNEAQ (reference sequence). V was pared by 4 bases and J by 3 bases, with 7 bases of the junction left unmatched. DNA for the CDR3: TGTGCCAGCAGCTCCCAGGGGGCCCTGGACACCGGGGAGCTGTTTTTT. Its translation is CASSSQGALDTGELFF. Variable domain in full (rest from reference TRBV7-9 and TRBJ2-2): DTGVSQNPRHKITKRGQNVTFRCDPISEHNRLYWYRQTLGQGPEFLTYFQNEAQLEKSRLLSDRFSAERPKGSFSTLEIQRTEQGDSAMYLCASSSQGALDTGELFFGEGSRLTVL.

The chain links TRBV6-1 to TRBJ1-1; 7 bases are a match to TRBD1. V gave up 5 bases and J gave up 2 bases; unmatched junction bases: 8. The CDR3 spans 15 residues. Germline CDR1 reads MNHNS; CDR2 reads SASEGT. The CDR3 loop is CASSTTGTANTEAFF. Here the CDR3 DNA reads TGTGCCAGCAGTACGACCGGGACAGCAAACACTGAAGCTTTCTTT.

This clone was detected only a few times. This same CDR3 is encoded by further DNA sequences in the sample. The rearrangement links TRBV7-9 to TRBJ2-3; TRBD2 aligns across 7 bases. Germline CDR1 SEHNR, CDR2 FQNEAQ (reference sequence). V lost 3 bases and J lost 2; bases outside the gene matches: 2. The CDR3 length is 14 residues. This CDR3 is CASSFGLDTDTQYF. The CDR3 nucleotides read TGTGCCAGCAGCTTTGGACTAGACACAGATACGCAGTATTTT. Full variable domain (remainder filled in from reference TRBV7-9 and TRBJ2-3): DTGVSQNPRHKITKRGQNVTFRCDPISEHNRLYWYRQTLGQGPEFLTYFQNEAQLEKSRLLSDRFSAERPKGSFSTLEIQRTEQGDSAMYLCASSFGLDTDTQYFGPGTRLTVL.